This T cell receptor (beta chain) is drawn from a study of tumor-infiltrating lymphocytes in primary liver carcinoma. On the study more broadly: Subjects presented with primary liver carcinoma managed by surgical resection. Study-wide findings and caveats: A significantly higher top-250-clone fraction was recorded for tumors than for blood (p = 0.039).

Production of TCR beta cDNA used around 0.45 ug total RNA together with a constant-region primer. Researchers made the TCR beta libraries by running three nested multiplex PCR rounds with slightly modified ARM-PCR. A C-beta reverse primer was combined with TRBV1-TRBV30 forward primers in the first two PCR rounds, and each round had approximately 10 cycles. TCRdb ran MiXCR on the multiplex PCR reads and lists one entry per CDR3 protein. The sample lists 150,000 to 200,000 distinct CDR3 sequences, 50% to 75% occurring once. With regard to this clonotype: The antigen is not known.

Germline DNA was extracted too, while blood RNA derived from unsorted whole blood. V was clipped by 7 bases and J by 4 bases; unmatched bases: 15. Germline assignment: CDR1 MNHEY and CDR2 SVGEGT. The CDR3 contains 18 residues. The sample was peripheral blood. The source of this sequence is a man aged 35-49 years with primary liver carcinoma and hepatitis B virus infection. This chain connects TRBV6-2 or TRBV6-3 to TRBJ2-1; 11 bases align to TRBD2. As DNA, the CDR3 is TGTGCCAGCACCCCTGCCTTAGCGGGAGGGCCTGGGTACAATGAGCAGTTCTTC. As protein: CASTPALAGGPGYNEQFF.